This is a list of T cell receptor beta chains from one sample in a study of CD8+CD57+ T cells in acquired aplastic anemia. TCRdb re-called the reads with MiXCR, one entry per CDR3 protein. The sample yields roughly 170,000 distinct CDR3 sequences, 48% seen once. Sequencing used sorted CD4+, CD8+, or CD8+CD57+ T cells (not recorded which) from PBMCs. These receptors originate from a human donor with aplastic anemia. The CDR3 runs from the conserved cysteine through the conserved F or W. A D gene is named only where the DNA matches it firmly. A clone size is listed for some rows: how often the clone was seen (once, few, many), or a class if it is expanded.

>TRBJ2-3|NA|TRBV19|NA
CASSIGHSPTRPDTQYF
TGTGCCAGTAGTATAGGCCACAGTCCGACTAGGCCAGATACGCAGTATTTT
>TRBJ1-1|NA|TRBV19|NA
CASSRRGYTEAFF
TGTGCCAGTAGTAGGAGGGGGTACACTGAAGCTTTCTTT
>TRBJ1-5|many|TRBV15|NA
CATSRGVIDGLLKGNQPQHF
TGTGCCACCAGCAGAGGGGTTATCGATGGTCTACTAAAAGGCAATCAGCCCCAGCATTTT
>TRBJ2-1|NA|TRBV7-9|NA
CASSLPGTDEQFF
TGTGCCAGCAGCTTACCAGGGACCGATGAGCAGTTCTTC
>TRBJ1-2|few|TRBV10-3|NA
CAISESMFPRTNYGYTF
TGTGCCATCAGTGAGTCGATGTTTCCCCGGACAAACTATGGCTACACCTTC
>TRBJ2-1|many|TRBV6-2/TRBV6-3|TRBD2
CASSRGGPYNEQFF
TGTGCCAGCAGTCGGGGGGGCCCCTACAATGAGCAGTTCTTC
>TRBJ2-1|few|TRBV10-3|NA
CAISESRAESYNEQFF
TGTGCCATCAGTGAGTCCCGGGCAGAATCCTACAATGAGCAGTTCTTC
>TRBJ2-5|few|TRBV19|NA
CASSPRSKGETQYF
TGTGCCAGTAGTCCTAGGTCGAAAGGAGAGACCCAGTACTTC
>TRBJ2-6|few|TRBV11-2|NA
CASSLSQGGGGANVLTF
TGTGCCAGCAGCTTAAGCCAGGGCGGCGGCGGGGCCAACGTCCTGACTTTC
>TRBJ2-7|few|TRBV15|NA
CATSRSSYEQYF
TGTGCCACCAGCCGTTCTTCCTACGAGCAGTACTTC
>TRBJ1-2|many|TRBV12-3/TRBV12-4|NA
CASSLSGQNYGYTF
TGTGCCAGCAGTTTATCAGGGCAGAACTATGGCTACACCTTC
>TRBJ2-2|NA|TRBV2|NA
CASIRPPGELFF
TGTGCCAGCATCAGGCCGCCCGGGGAGCTGTTTTTT
>TRBJ2-2|NA|TRBV14|NA
CASSTRGPGSGGELFF
TGTGCCAGCTCCACGAGGGGACCGGGGTCGGGCGGGGAGCTGTTTTTT
>TRBJ2-3|many|TRBV20-1|NA
CSALDPASGTDTQYF
TGCAGTGCTCTAGACCCGGCTAGCGGCACAGATACGCAGTATTTT
>TRBJ2-1|NA|TRBV30|NA
CAWSHGGSVFF
TGTGCCTGGAGCCACGGAGGGTCGGTCTTCTTC
>TRBJ1-1|many|TRBV5-1|NA
CASSLTTRRRNTEAFF
TGCGCCAGCAGCTTGACCACGCGGAGGAGGAACACTGAAGCTTTCTTT
>TRBJ2-2|NA|TRBV6-1|NA
CASSPTTRTGELFF
TGTGCCAGCAGCCCAACCACACGAACCGGGGAGCTGTTTTTT
>TRBJ2-7|many|TRBV12-3/TRBV12-4|TRBD1
CASTQQGQGAYEQYF
TGTGCCAGCACCCAACAGGGACAGGGGGCTTACGAGCAGTACTTC
>TRBJ2-5|NA|TRBV9|NA
CASSVEALSTQYF
TGTGCCAGCAGCGTAGAGGCCCTCTCGACCCAGTACTTC
>TRBJ1-5|few|TRBV19|NA
CASSMTGNGNQPQHF
TGTGCCAGTAGTATGACCGGGAACGGCAATCAGCCCCAGCATTTT
>TRBJ2-7|many|TRBV5-1|TRBD2
CASSPRTSGGILSSYEQYF
TGCGCCAGCAGCCCACGGACTAGCGGGGGAATTTTAAGCTCCTACGAGCAGTACTTC
>TRBJ2-2|NA|TRBV25-1|NA
CASSLPGGITGELFF
TGTGCCAGCAGCTTACCGGGCGGGATCACCGGGGAGCTGTTTTTT
>TRBJ2-7|many|TRBV10-1|TRBD2
CASSGRRGAYEQYF
TGCGCCAGCAGTGGCAGGCGGGGGGCCTACGAGCAGTACTTC